This T cell receptor (delta chain) stems from a study of human gamma delta and Vdelta1 T cells (dated by TCRdb to the late 2010s). Regarding the research as a whole: Delta One T cells, Vd1+ gamma-delta T cells, were investigated in the study as cytotoxic effectors against acute myeloid leukemia.

The CDR3 measures 17 amino acids from cysteine to phenylalanine. Only the CDR3 DNA stays, 51 bases, in frame from base 1. The junction carries 22 bases between V and J, which are trimmed by 8 bases and 0 bases respectively. For CDR1 and CDR2, the germline V gene lists TSWWSYY and QGS. This clone is large (0.1 to 1%) in its sample. No antigen is known for it. No base-level quality is on record; no much larger clone is a single base apart. Preparation of the library involved PCR. Sequencing took place on an Illumina MiSeq. Via CATT, TCRdb reprocessed the public reads, and rows with identical DNA were then joined. The sample table lists about 6,100 delta-chain clones, roughly a tenth of them with a count of one. Of the sample, approximately 14% is held by the ten largest clones.

This sequence originates from a human donor in good health. The sequenced sample was naive CD27+ Vdelta1 gamma-delta T cells from blood. The chain is made from TRDV1 and TRDJ1; the D gene is possibly TRDD2, with 6 bases matching. The CDR3 region: CALTLRPTTRYTDKLIF. DNA sequence: TGTGCTCTTACACTACGTCCTACGACCCGTTACACCGATAAACTCATCTTT.